The next 31 T cell receptor beta chains were all read from a single sample in a study of blood T cells in healthy people across ages (dated by TCRdb to between 2014 and 2017). The method was 5' RACE. The sequencing machine was an Illumina HiSeq 2500. A second PCR of roughly 7 to 12 cycles was performed with a sample-barcoded 5' primer and a J-beta primer mix. The public reads were quality trimmed at Q25 with fastp and then assembled into clones with MiXCR by TCRdb, keeping productive beta chains. Records with the same CDR3 protein are collapsed into one entry carrying the most frequent genes and DNA. The sample includes around 820,000 distinct CDR3 sequences, with around 25% observed a single time. Jointly, the top ten make up under 4.5% of the sample. In addition, the sample was reused for a study of T cells of mothers and their children.

Sequencing was carried out using blood. The receptors shown here come from a boy aged 5-17 years in good health.

This clonotype was found a few times. This sequence joins TRBV9 and TRBJ1-2, with D uncertain. V was shortened by 3 bases and J by 5 bases, with 26 bases between the two germline ends. CDR3 length: 18 residues. Germline CDR1 and CDR2: SGDLS and YYNGEE. Written as DNA, the CDR3 is TGTGCCAGCAGCGAGCCCCTAAGAGGCGCAGCTCACCGATATGGCTACACCTTC. This codes for CASSEPLRGAAHRYGYTF. Variable domain in full (rest from reference TRBV9 and TRBJ1-2): DSGVTQTPKHLITATGQRVTLRCSPRSGDLSVYWYQQSLDQGLQFLIQYYNGEERAKGNILERFSAQQFPDLHSELNLSSLELGDSALYFCASSEPLRGAAHRYGYTFGSGTRLTVV.

This clonotype was seen ten or more times. The V call is TRBV20-1, the J call TRBJ2-7; 8 nucleotides align to TRBD2. V dropped 8 bases and J dropped 7; count of bases not matched to a gene: 13. Germline V gene data show CDR1 as DFQATT and CDR2 as SNEGSKA (reference sequence). This CDR3 is 13 amino acids long. CDR3 sequence: CSWAAAGVKEQYF. The CDR3 region has the DNA TGCAGTTGGGCAGCAGCGGGAGTAAAAGAGCAGTACTTC.

This chain connects TRBV7-2 to TRBJ2-2; D remains ambiguous. This CDR3 has 13 amino acids. The germline V gene has CDR1 SGHTA and CDR2 FQGNSA. The V gene lost 2 bases and the J gene lost 4 bases, with 5 bases spanning the gap. Written as DNA, the CDR3 is TGTGCCAGCAGCTTATACATCACCGGGGAGCTGTTTTTT. Its protein is CASSLYITGELFF.

V is TRBV20-1 and J is TRBJ2-1; TRBD1 matches at 8 bases. Germline lookup yields CDR1 DFQATT and CDR2 SNEGSKA (reference sequence). There are 13 residues in the CDR3. V lost 5 bases and J lost 7; bases outside the gene matches: 7. The CDR3 sequence is CSAPGQVRNEQFF. The CDR3 DNA reads TGCAGTGCTCCGGGACAGGTCAGGAATGAGCAGTTCTTC.

This clonotype has a handful of counts. The chain links TRBV25-1 to TRBJ2-1; TRBD2 matches at 7 bases. Germline assignment: CDR1 MGHDK and CDR2 SYGVNS. Unmatched junction bases numbered 3, after V lost 7 bases and J lost 0 bases. There are 14 residues in the CDR3. The CDR3 loop is CASTPGGSYNEQFF. As DNA, the CDR3 is TGTGCCAGCACCCCGGGGGGCTCCTACAATGAGCAGTTCTTC.

This clonotype was observed a handful of times. The gene calls are TRBV30 and TRBJ1-1; TRBD1 might be the D (6 bases). Per germline, CDR1 GTSNPN and CDR2 SVGIG (reference sequence). This CDR3 has 12 residues. Trimming removed 1 base at V and 5 bases at J, with 8 bases between. The CDR3 DNA is TGTGCCTGGAGTGACAGGGTTACTGAAGCTTTCTTT. Protein: CAWSDRVTEAFF. The whole variable domain, remainder taken from reference TRBV30 and TRBJ1-1, is SQTIHQWPATLVQPVGSPLSLECTVEGTSNPNLYWYRQAAGRGLQLLFYSVGIGQISSEVPQNLSASRPQDRQFILSSKKLLLSDSGFYLCAWSDRVTEAFFGQGTRLTVV.

The chain has TRBV29-1 and TRBJ2-7; possible D gene TRBD1, 5 bases. V was pared by 5 bases and J by 6 bases, with 17 bases between. Germline V CDR1 and CDR2: SQVTM, ANQGSEA. CDR3 length: 13 residues. DNA of the CDR3: TGCAGCGTTCTCGGACAAGGGATGAGCGAGCAGTACTTC. Its translation is CSVLGQGMSEQYF.

This chain links TRBV7-9 with TRBJ2-5; 8 bases align to TRBD1. V dropped 5 bases and J dropped 3; count of bases not matched to a gene: 11. Germline assignment: CDR1 SEHNR and CDR2 FQNEAQ (reference sequence). The CDR3 has 16 residues. The CDR3 loop is CASSRRTGSLEETQYF. CDR3 sequence (DNA): TGTGCCAGCAGCCGCAGGACAGGGTCTTTAGAAGAGACCCAGTACTTC.

This clonotype has only one observation. The V and J genes are TRBV7-9 and TRBJ1-4; TRBD1 might be the D (5 bases). V was cut by 5 bases and J by 3 bases, with 10 bases left in between. Germline-derived CDR1 and CDR2 are SEHNR and FQNEAQ (reference sequence). The CDR3 contains 14 residues. The CDR3: CASSQRQSNEKLFF. For the CDR3, the DNA is TGTGCCAGCAGCCAGCGACAGTCTAATGAAAAACTGTTTTTT.

This sequence joins TRBV3-1 and TRBJ2-5; D is ambiguous. The end of the DNA aligns better with TRBJ2-7, so the J call may be wrong. From germline, CDR1 is LGHDT and CDR2 YNNKEL (reference sequence). The CDR3 extends over 15 amino acids. This CDR3 is CASSQTRASSYEQYF. The CDR3, as DNA: TGTGCCAGCAGCCAAACCCGGGCCTCCTCCTACGAGCAGTACTTC.

There are a few counts of this clonotype. The genes are TRBV13 and TRBJ2-2; D may be TRBD1 (8 bases). Between the trimmed V and J ends, which lost 7 bases and 6 bases, there was a span of 15 bases. The germline V gene has CDR1 PRHDT and CDR2 FYEKMQ (reference sequence). This CDR3 has 14 residues. The CDR3 DNA is TGTGCCAGCATCAGACAGGGGAGGGCCGGGGAGCTGTTTTTT. Amino acid sequence: CASIRQGRAGELFF.

This clonotype occurred many times. The chain combines TRBV7-2 with TRBJ1-2, with no clear D. The CDR3 length is 13 residues. Germline lookup yields CDR1 SGHTA and CDR2 FQGNSA. Deletions cut 1 base from V and 7 bases from J, with 10 bases between. The CDR3 sequence is CASSLDGLSGYTF. CDR3 bases: TGTGCCAGCAGCTTAGACGGCCTTAGTGGCTACACCTTC.

A remark on this clonotype: The junction shows a germline mismatch at one end, possibly a read error. This chain uses TRBV4-2 with TRBJ1-2, with D uncertain. The CDR3 extends over 14 amino acids. CDR1 and CDR2 (germline): LGHNA, YNFKEQ. The CDR3 DNA reads as TGTGCCAGCAGCCAAGATTGGCAGGTTGGCGGCTACGCCTTC. Translated, it gives CASSQDWQVGGYAF.

This sequence joins TRBV9 and TRBJ2-1; no definite D call. The J call is uncertain, as TRBJ2-7 better fits the DNA end. Germline lookup yields CDR1 SGDLS and CDR2 YYNGEE. The CDR3 sequence is 13 residues long. This chain's CDR3 is CASSAKGSYEQYF. DNA for the CDR3: TGTGCCAGCAGCGCCAAAGGTTCCTACGAGCAGTACTTC.

V and J are TRBV20-1 and TRBJ1-6; a weak D match, TRBD1 (6 bases). The length of the CDR3 is 16 residues. V shed 0 bases and J shed 7 bases, with 16 bases lying between them. Germline lookup yields CDR1 DFQATT and CDR2 SNEGSKA (reference sequence). The CDR3, as DNA: TGCAGTGCTAGAGATCCGACAGGCCGCTTAAATTCACCCCTCCACTTT. Amino acid sequence: CSARDPTGRLNSPLHF.

The chain's CDR3 is CASSRLDPDTQYF. The CDR3 nucleotides read TGTGCCAGCAGTCGACTAGACCCAGATACGCAGTATTTT. The chain joins TRBV12-3 or TRBV12-4 to TRBJ2-3; D is possibly TRBD2 (6 bases). The CDR3 extends over 13 amino acids. Trimming removed 5 bases from V and 4 bases from J, with 10 bases in between.

This clonotype has only a few counts. The chain joins TRBV12-3 or TRBV12-4 to TRBJ2-1; D is tentatively TRBD1 or TRBD2 (5 bases each). Trimming cost V 9 bases and J 4 bases, with 13 bases left between them. This CDR3 comprises 13 residues. This CDR3 reads CASSGTLYNEQFF. The CDR3 nucleotides are TGTGCCAGTAGTGGGACGCTGTACAATGAGCAGTTCTTC.

This clonotype was detected only a few times. The V and J genes are TRBV3-1 and TRBJ2-5; 13 bases map to TRBD2. The J call is uncertain, as TRBJ2-7 better fits the DNA end. The CDR3 consists of 15 residues. Per the germline V gene, CDR1 is LGHDT and CDR2 is YNNKEL (reference sequence). CDR3 in DNA: TGTGCCAGCAGCCACGGACTAGCGGGAGACCACGAGCAGTACTTC. It translates to CASSHGLAGDHEQYF.

The chain employs TRBV7-2 and TRBJ1-2; 8 bases line up with TRBD1. This CDR3 comprises 15 residues. With V trimmed by 4 bases and J by 2 bases, 6 bases remained unmatched. Germline CDR1 SGHTA, CDR2 FQGNSA. The CDR3 reads CASSSWTGQNYGYTF. CDR3 sequence (DNA): TGTGCCAGCAGCTCCTGGACAGGGCAGAACTATGGCTACACCTTC.

This rearrangement joins TRBV7-8 to TRBJ2-7; maybe TRBD2 (6 bases). The CDR3 has 15 amino acids. From germline, CDR1 is SGHVS and CDR2 FQNEAQ. V was shortened by 1 base and J by 1 base, with 11 bases between the two germline ends. The CDR3 DNA reads TGTGCCAGCAGCTTAGGAGCGGGTAAATCCTACGAGCAGTACTTC. Its translation is CASSLGAGKSYEQYF. Looking up the rest from reference TRBV7-8 and TRBJ2-7 gives the full variable domain: GAGVSQSPRYKVAKRGQDVALRCDPISGHVSLFWYQQALGQGPEFLTYFQNEAQLDKSGLPSDRFFAERPEGSVSTLKIQRTQQEDSAVYLCASSLGAGKSYEQYFGPGTRLTVT.

This clonotype was recorded a few times. The chain employs TRBV7-2 and TRBJ2-1; 9 bases match TRBD1. The J call may be in error: the DNA end matches TRBJ2-7 better. The CDR3 runs 15 residues. Germline lookup yields CDR1 SGHTA and CDR2 FQGNSA. For the CDR3, the DNA is TGTGCCAGCAGCTTAGCGGGACAGGGTTTCTACGAGCAGTACTTC. This translates into CASSLAGQGFYEQYF.

The rearrangement links TRBV6-2 or TRBV6-3 to TRBJ1-6; a possible D gene is TRBD1 (5 bases). Per the germline V gene, CDR1 is MNHEY and CDR2 is SVGEGT. This CDR3 spans 12 amino acids. V was shortened by 6 bases and J by 8 bases, with 8 bases between the two germline ends. CDR3 nucleotide sequence: TGTGCCAGCAGAGTGGGGGATTCACCCCTCCACTTT. Translated, it gives CASRVGDSPLHF.

This chain joins TRBV7-9 and TRBJ1-5; tentative D call: TRBD1 (6 bases). From germline, CDR1 is SEHNR and CDR2 FQNEAQ (reference sequence). Trimming pared 5 bases from V and 0 bases from J, leaving 17 bases between. This CDR3 is built from 17 residues. The CDR3 is CASSATGGPNSNQPQHF. CDR3 in DNA: TGTGCCAGCAGCGCCACGGGGGGGCCAAATAGCAATCAGCCCCAGCATTTT.

The chain couples TRBV19 to TRBJ2-5; D perhaps matches TRBD1 (6 bases). This CDR3 is built from 13 residues. Trimming took off 7 bases at V and 3 bases at J, with 12 bases between the two ends. CDR1 and CDR2 (germline): LNHDA, SQIVND (reference sequence). CDR3 in DNA: TGTGCCAGTACTACCCGGGACAAAGAGACCCAGTACTTC. This encodes CASTTRDKETQYF.

The chain is built from TRBV28 and TRBJ1-6; no clear D. V lost 5 bases and J lost 7, with 15 bases in between. Per germline, CDR1 MDHEN and CDR2 SYDVKM. The CDR3 runs 15 residues. DNA of the CDR3: TGTGCCAGCAGTCCCCGATGGCGGCAAAATTCACCCCTCCACTTT. It yields the protein CASSPRWRQNSPLHF.

This chain links TRBV6-2 or TRBV6-3 with TRBJ1-1, with D hard to call. Germline loops: CDR1 MNHEY, CDR2 SVGEGT. The ends were cut back, 2 bases at V and 0 bases at J, with 7 bases in the middle. The CDR3 covers 14 residues. The CDR3 region is CASSYPEMNTEAFF. CDR3 DNA: TGTGCCAGCAGTTACCCCGAAATGAACACTGAAGCTTTCTTT.

The chain recombines TRBV4-3 with TRBJ2-1; 10 bases map to TRBD2. Germline CDR1 is LGHNA and CDR2 is YSLEER. The CDR3 is 18 amino acids. Trimming removed 3 bases from V and 4 bases from J; junction bases left unmatched: 12. The CDR3 DNA reads as TGCGCCAGCAGCCAGGGCCTCTCCACTAGCGGGGTTTACAATGAGCAGTTCTTC. It encodes CASSQGLSTSGVYNEQFF.

V is TRBV13 and J is TRBJ2-3; 10 bases map to TRBD2. Germline assignment: CDR1 PRHDT and CDR2 FYEKMQ (reference sequence). Trimming cost V 6 bases and J 2 bases; bases outside gene matches: 8. The CDR3 consists of 16 residues. Written as DNA, the CDR3 is TGTGCCAGCAGTTGGCGAGCGGGAGGGCCCACAGATACGCAGTATTTT. Translated, it gives CASSWRAGGPTDTQYF.

The chain has TRBV24-1 and TRBJ1-5, with 10 bases lining up with TRBD1. V dropped 2 bases and J dropped 5; count of bases not matched to a gene: 14. Looked up from germline, CDR1 is KGHDR and CDR2 is SFDVKD. CDR3 size: 19 residues. The CDR3 spells CATSDSPATDRGLDQPQHF. DNA for the CDR3: TGTGCCACCAGTGATTCGCCGGCTACTGACAGGGGGCTCGATCAGCCCCAGCATTTT.

There are a few counts of this clonotype. The chain is built from TRBV7-9 and TRBJ2-1; 7 bases fit TRBD1. The J call is in doubt because the DNA end fits TRBJ2-5 better. Germline V gives CDR1 SEHNR, CDR2 FQNEAQ (reference sequence). This CDR3 contains 17 residues. The CDR3 is CASSSPETGLLGETQYF. CDR3 nucleotide sequence: TGTGCCAGCAGCTCCCCTGAGACAGGGTTGCTCGGAGAGACCCAGTACTTC.

This clonotype was observed a handful of times. The chain employs TRBV20-1 and TRBJ1-1; TRBD1 matches at 8 bases. Germline CDR1 is DFQATT and CDR2 is SNEGSKA (reference sequence). The CDR3 has 14 amino acids. The ends lost 7 bases at V and 5 bases at J; junction bases unmatched: 12. CDR3: CSVLGLRGRTEAFF. For the CDR3, the DNA is TGCAGTGTTCTAGGTCTCAGGGGGCGGACTGAAGCTTTCTTT.